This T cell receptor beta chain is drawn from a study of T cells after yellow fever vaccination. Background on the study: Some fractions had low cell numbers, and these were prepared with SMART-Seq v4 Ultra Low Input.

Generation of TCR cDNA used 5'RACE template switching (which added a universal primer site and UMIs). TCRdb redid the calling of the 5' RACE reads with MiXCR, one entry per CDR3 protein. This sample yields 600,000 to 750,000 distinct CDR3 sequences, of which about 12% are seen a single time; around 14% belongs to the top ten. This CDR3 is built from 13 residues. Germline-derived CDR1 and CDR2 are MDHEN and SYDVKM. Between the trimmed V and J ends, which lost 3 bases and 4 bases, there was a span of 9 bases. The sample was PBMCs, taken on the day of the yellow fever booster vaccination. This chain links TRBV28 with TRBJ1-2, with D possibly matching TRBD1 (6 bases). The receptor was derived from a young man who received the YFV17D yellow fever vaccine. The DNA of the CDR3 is TGTGCCAGCAGTTTTACAGGGCTCTATGGCTACACCTTC. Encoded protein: CASSFTGLYGYTF.